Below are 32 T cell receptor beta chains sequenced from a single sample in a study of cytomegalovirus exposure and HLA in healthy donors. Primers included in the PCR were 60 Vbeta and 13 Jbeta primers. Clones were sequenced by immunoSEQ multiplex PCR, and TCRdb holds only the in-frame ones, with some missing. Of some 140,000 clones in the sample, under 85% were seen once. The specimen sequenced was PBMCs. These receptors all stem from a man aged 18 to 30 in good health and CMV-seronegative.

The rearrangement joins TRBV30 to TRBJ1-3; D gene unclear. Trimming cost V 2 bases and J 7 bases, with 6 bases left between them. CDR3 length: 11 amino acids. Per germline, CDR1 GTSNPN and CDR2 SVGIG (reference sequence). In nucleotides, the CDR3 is TGTGCCTGGAGTTTCCCGAACACCATATATTTT. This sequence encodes CAWSFPNTIYF.

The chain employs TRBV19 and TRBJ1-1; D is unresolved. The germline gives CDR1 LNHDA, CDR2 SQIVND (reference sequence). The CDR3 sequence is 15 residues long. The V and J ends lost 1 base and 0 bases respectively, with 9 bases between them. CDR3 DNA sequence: TGTGCCAGTAGTATAGCTCCGGTCATGAACACTGAAGCTTTCTTT. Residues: CASSIAPVMNTEAFF. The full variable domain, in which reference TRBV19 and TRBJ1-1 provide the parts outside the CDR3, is DGGITQSPKYLFRKEGQNVTLSCEQNLNHDAMYWYRQDPGQGLRLIYYSQIVNDFQKGDIAEGYSVSREKKESFPLTVTSAQKNPTAFYLCASSIAPVMNTEAFFGQGTRLTVV.

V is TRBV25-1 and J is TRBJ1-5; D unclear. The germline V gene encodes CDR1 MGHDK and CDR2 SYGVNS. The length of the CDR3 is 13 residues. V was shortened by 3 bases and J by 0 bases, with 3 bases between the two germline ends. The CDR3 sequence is CASSDYSNQPQHF. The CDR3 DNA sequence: TGTGCCAGCAGTGACTATAGCAATCAGCCCCAGCATTTT.

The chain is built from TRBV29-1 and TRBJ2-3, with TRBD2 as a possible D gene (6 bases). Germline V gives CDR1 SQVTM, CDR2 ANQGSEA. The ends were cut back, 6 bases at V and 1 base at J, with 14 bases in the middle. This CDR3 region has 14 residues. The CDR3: CSVDWSGGTDTQYF. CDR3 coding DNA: TGCAGCGTAGACTGGTCGGGAGGCACAGATACGCAGTATTTT.

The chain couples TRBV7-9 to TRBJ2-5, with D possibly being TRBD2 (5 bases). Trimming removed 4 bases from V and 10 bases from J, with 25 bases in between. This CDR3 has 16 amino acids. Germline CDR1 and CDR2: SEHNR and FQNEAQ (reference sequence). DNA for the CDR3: TGTGCCAGCAGCTCAAGCGCTGGGGATCCGGGGTTTGACCAGTACTTC. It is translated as CASSSSAGDPGFDQYF.

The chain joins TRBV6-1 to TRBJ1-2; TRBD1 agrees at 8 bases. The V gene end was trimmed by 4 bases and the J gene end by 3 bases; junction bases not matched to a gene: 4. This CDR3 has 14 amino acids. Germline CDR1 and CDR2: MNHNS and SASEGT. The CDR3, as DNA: TGTGCCAGCAGTGTGACAGGGGAGGACTATGGCTACACCTTC. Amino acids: CASSVTGEDYGYTF.

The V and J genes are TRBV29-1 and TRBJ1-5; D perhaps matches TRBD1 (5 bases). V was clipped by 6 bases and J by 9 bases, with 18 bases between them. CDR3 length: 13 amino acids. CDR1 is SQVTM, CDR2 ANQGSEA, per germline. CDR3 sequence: CSVGTLGGWPQHF. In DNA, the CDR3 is TGCAGCGTAGGGACCTTGGGAGGATGGCCCCAGCATTTT.

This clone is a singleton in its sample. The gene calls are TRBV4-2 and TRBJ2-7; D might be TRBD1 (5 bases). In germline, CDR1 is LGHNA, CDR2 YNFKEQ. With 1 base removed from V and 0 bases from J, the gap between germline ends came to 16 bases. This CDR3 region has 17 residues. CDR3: CASSQGTRQPASYEQYF. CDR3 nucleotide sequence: TGTGCCAGCAGCCAAGGAACCCGACAGCCCGCCTCCTACGAGCAGTACTTC.

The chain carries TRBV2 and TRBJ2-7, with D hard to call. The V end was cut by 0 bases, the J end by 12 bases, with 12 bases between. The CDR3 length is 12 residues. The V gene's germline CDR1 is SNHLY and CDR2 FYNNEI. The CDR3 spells CASSEAPPTLYF. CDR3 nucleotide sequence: TGTGCCAGCAGTGAAGCGCCACCGACACTGTACTTC.

The CDR3 bases are TGTGCCAGCAGTCCACAGGGGGGAGAGACCCAGTACTTC. Its translation: CASSPQGGETQYF. The chain is built from TRBV6-6 and TRBJ2-5; 8 bases map to TRBD1. After removal of 5 bases from V and 4 bases from J, the junction contained 3 bases not matched to a gene. Germline V gene lookup returns CDR1 MNHNY and CDR2 SVGAGI (reference sequence). The CDR3 is made up of 13 amino acids.

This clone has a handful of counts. The CDR3 sequence is CASTQGTMVSGYTF. The CDR3 region has the DNA TGTGCCAGCACCCAGGGGACTATGGTATCGGGCTACACCTTC. The chain is built from TRBV6-6 and TRBJ1-2, with D maybe TRBD1 (6 bases). Germline loops: CDR1 MNHNY, CDR2 SVGAGI (reference sequence). Trimming left V 7 bases short and J 8 bases short, with 20 bases between. CDR3 length equals 14 residues.

CDR3 in amino acids: CASSPTGGNTEAFF. CDR3 nucleotide sequence: TGTGCCAGCAGCCCTACCGGCGGGAACACTGAAGCTTTCTTT. The chain recombines TRBV7-9 with TRBJ1-1; D is unresolved. This CDR3 has 14 amino acids. Germline values: CDR1 SEHNR, CDR2 FQNEAQ (reference sequence). Trimming pared 5 bases from V and 1 base from J, leaving 11 bases between.

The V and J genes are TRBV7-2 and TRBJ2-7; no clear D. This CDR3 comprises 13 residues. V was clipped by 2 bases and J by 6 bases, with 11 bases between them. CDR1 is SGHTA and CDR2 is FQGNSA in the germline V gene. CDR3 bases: TGTGCCAGCAGCTTACGTCAGCGTGCCGAGCAGTACTTC. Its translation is CASSLRQRAEQYF.

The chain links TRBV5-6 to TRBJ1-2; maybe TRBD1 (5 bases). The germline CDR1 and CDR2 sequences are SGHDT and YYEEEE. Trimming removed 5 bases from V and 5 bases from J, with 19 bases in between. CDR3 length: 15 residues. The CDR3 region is CASSHWGGDPYGYTF. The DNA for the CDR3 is TGTGCCAGCAGTCATTGGGGAGGGGACCCTTATGGCTACACCTTC.

The CDR3 region is CASSIRDRVNEQFF. The CDR3 nucleotides are TGTGCCAGCAGCATCCGGGACAGGGTTAATGAGCAGTTCTTC. This sequence joins TRBV9 and TRBJ2-1; 9 bases fit TRBD1. CDR3 length: 14 residues. CDR1 is SGDLS and CDR2 is YYNGEE in the germline V gene. V lost 4 bases, J lost 7 bases, and 6 bases stayed unmatched.

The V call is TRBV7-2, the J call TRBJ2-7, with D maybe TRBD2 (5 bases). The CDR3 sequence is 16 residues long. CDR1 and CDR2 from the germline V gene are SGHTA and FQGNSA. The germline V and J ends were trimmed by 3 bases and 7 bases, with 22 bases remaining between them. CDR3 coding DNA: TGTGCCAGCAGCTTCAGGTCCGGGCAGCCGACGGGGGAGCAGTACTTC. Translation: CASSFRSGQPTGEQYF.

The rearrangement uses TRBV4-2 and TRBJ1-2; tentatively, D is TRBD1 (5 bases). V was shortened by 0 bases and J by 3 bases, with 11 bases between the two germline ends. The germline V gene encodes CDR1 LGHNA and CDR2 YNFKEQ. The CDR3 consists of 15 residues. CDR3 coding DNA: TGTGCCAGCAGCCAAGAGGAGGGACGGGACTATGGCTACACCTTC. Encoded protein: CASSQEEGRDYGYTF.

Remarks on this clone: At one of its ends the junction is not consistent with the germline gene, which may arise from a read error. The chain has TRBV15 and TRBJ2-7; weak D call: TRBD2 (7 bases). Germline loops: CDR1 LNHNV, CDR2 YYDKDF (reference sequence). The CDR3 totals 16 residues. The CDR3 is CATSGEGRGATYEQYF. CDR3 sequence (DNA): TGTGCCACCAGCGGAGAGGGACGGGGGGCCACCTACGAGCAGTACTTC.

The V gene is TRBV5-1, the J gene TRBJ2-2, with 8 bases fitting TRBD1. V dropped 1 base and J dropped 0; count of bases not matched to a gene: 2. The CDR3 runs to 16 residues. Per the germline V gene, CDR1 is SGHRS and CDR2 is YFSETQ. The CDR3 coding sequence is TGCGCCAGCAGCTTGCAGGGGGCACCGAACACCGGGGAGCTGTTTTTT. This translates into CASSLQGAPNTGELFF. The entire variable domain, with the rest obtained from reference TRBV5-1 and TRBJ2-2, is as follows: KAGVTQTPRYLIKTRGQQVTLSCSPISGHRSVSWYQQTPGQGLQFLFEYFSETQRNKGNFPGRFSGRQFSNSRSEMNVSTLELGDSALYLCASSLQGAPNTGELFFGEGSRLTVL.

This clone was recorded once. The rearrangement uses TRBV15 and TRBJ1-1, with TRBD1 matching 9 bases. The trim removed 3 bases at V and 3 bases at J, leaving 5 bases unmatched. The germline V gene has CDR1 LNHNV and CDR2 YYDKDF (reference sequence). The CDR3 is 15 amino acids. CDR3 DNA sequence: TGTGCCACCAGCAGTGGACAGGGGTTGGACACTGAAGCTTTCTTT. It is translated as CATSSGQGLDTEAFF. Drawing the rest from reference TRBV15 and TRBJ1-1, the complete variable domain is DAMVIQNPRYQVTQFGKPVTLSCSQTLNHNVMYWYQQKSSQAPKLLFHYYDKDFNNEADTPDNFQSRRPNTSFCFLDIRSPGLGDTAMYLCATSSGQGLDTEAFFGQGTRLTVV.

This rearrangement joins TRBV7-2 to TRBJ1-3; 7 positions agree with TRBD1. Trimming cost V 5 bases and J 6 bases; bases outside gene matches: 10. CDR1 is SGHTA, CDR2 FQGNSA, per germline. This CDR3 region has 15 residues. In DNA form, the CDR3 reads TGTGCCAGCAGCCGCCCGGGGACAGAGTCAAACACCATATATTTT. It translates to CASSRPGTESNTIYF.

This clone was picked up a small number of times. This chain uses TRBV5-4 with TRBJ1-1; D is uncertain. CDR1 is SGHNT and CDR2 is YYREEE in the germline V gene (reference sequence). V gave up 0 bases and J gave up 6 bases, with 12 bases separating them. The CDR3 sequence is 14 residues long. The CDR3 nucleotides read TGTGCCAGCAGCTTGGCTGACTCTCCAGCTGAAGCTTTCTTT. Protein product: CASSLADSPAEAFF.

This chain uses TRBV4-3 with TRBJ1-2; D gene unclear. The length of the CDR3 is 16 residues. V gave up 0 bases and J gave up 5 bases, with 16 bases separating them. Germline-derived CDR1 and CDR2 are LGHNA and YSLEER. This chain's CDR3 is CASSQDGAWRTYGYTF. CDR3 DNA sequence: TGCGCCAGCAGCCAAGATGGCGCCTGGAGAACGTATGGCTACACCTTC.

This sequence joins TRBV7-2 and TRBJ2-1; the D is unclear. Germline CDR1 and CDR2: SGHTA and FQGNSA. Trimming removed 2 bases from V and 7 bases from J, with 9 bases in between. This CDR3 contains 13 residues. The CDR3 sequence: CASSLPPFNEQFF. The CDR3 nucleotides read TGTGCCAGCAGCTTACCCCCTTTTAATGAGCAGTTCTTC.

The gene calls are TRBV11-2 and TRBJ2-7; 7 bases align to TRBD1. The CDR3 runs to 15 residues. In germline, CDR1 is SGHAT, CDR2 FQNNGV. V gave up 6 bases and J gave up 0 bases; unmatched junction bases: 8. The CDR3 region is CASRPPGQSSYEQYF. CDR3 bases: TGTGCCAGCAGACCGCCGGGACAGAGCTCCTACGAGCAGTACTTC.

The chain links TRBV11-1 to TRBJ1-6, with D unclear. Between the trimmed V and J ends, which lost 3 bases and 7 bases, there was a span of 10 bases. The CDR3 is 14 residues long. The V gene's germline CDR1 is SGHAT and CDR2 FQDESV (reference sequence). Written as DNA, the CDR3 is TGTGCCAGCAGCTTGACACTTACCAATTCACCCCTCCACTTT. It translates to CASSLTLTNSPLHF.

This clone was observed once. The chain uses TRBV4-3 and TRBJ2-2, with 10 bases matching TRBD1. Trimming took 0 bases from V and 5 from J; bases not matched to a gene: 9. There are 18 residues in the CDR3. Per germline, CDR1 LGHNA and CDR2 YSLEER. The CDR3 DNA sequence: TGCGCCAGCAGCCAAGATATTGGCCGACAGGGGGCGACCGGGGAGCTGTTTTTT. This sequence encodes CASSQDIGRQGATGELFF.

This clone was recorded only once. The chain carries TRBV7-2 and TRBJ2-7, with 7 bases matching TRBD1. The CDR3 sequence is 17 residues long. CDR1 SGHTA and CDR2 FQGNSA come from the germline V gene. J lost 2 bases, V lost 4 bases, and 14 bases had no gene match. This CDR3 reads CASSSTIWQGVPYEQYF. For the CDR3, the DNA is TGTGCCAGCAGCTCTACCATTTGGCAGGGGGTACCCTACGAGCAGTACTTC.

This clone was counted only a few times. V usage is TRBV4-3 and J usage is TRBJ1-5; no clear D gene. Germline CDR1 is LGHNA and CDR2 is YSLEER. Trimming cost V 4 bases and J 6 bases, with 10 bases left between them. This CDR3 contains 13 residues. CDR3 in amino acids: CASSPYLGQPQHF. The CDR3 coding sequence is TGCGCCAGCAGCCCCTATCTTGGTCAGCCCCAGCATTTT.

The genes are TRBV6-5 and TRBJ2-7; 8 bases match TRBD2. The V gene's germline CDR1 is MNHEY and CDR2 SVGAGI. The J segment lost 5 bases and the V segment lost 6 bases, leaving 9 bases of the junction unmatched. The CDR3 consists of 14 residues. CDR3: CASSSGGGLDEQYF. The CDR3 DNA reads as TGTGCCAGCAGCTCCGGGGGGGGTCTGGACGAGCAGTACTTC.

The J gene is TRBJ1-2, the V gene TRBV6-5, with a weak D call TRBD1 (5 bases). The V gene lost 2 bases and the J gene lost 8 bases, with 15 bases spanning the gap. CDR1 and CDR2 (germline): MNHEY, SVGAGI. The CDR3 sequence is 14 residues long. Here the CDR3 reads CASSYHLQGQGYTF. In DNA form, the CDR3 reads TGTGCCAGCAGTTACCATCTTCAGGGCCAAGGCTACACCTTC.

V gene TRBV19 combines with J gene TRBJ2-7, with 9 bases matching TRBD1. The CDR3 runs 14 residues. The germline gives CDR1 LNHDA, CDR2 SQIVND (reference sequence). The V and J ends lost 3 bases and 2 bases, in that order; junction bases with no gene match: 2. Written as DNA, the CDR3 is TGTGCCAGTAGTATGGGGACAGGGACCTACGAGCAGTACTTC. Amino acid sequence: CASSMGTGTYEQYF. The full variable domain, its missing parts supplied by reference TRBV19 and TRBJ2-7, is DGGITQSPKYLFRKEGQNVTLSCEQNLNHDAMYWYRQDPGQGLRLIYYSQIVNDFQKGDIAEGYSVSREKKESFPLTVTSAQKNPTAFYLCASSMGTGTYEQYFGPGTRLTVT.